Listed below are T cell receptor beta chains from one sample, sequenced in a study of spatial heterogeneity in lung cancer. TCRdb ran MiXCR on the 5' RACE reads and lists one entry per CDR3 protein. The repertoire consists of around 120,000 distinct CDR3 sequences, with approximately 12% occurring once and the leading ten covering around a sixth. This material consisted of PBMCs, taken at follow-up. These receptors came from a male donor with early-stage non-small cell lung cancer. The CDR3 runs from the conserved cysteine through the conserved F or W. The order of the fields is D gene, V gene, clone size, J gene, CDR3 DNA, CDR3 protein. A D gene is named only where the DNA matches it firmly. A clone size is listed for some rows: how often the clone was seen (once, few, many), or a class if it is expanded.

d_call: -; v_call: TRBV7-3; clone_size: -; j_call: TRBJ2-7; cdr3_nt: TGTGCCAGCAGCCCAATCCCAGGGAGACAGCAGTACTTC; cdr3_aa: CASSPIPGRQQYF
d_call: TRBD1; v_call: TRBV12-3/TRBV12-4; clone_size: -; j_call: TRBJ1-1; cdr3_nt: TGTGCCAGCAGTCCAGGGACAGTCACTGAAGCTTTCTTT; cdr3_aa: CASSPGTVTEAFF
d_call: -; v_call: TRBV7-2; clone_size: few; j_call: TRBJ2-7; cdr3_nt: TGTGCCAGCAGCCCACGAATCACTCCCTACGAGCAGTACTTC; cdr3_aa: CASSPRITPYEQYF
d_call: -; v_call: TRBV6-2/TRBV6-3; clone_size: few; j_call: TRBJ2-2; cdr3_nt: TGTGCCAGCAGTTACCTCAGGGACGGACCGAACACCGGGGAGCTGTTTTTT; cdr3_aa: CASSYLRDGPNTGELFF
d_call: TRBD1; v_call: TRBV6-5; clone_size: many; j_call: TRBJ2-2; cdr3_nt: TGTGCCAGCAGTTACAGTCTGACAGGGACCAGGGAGCTGTTTTTT; cdr3_aa: CASSYSLTGTRELFF
d_call: -; v_call: TRBV6-2/TRBV6-3; clone_size: -; j_call: TRBJ1-5; cdr3_nt: TGTGCCAGCAGTTACGATTCAGCAGGGCATAGCAATCAGCCCCAGCATTTT; cdr3_aa: CASSYDSAGHSNQPQHF
d_call: -; v_call: TRBV12-3/TRBV12-4; clone_size: -; j_call: TRBJ1-1; cdr3_nt: TGTGCCAGCAGTTTATTTAGGGTAGTGGCTTTCTTT; cdr3_aa: CASSLFRVVAFF
d_call: -; v_call: TRBV15; clone_size: few; j_call: TRBJ1-5; cdr3_nt: TGTGCCACCAGCAGAGACGGTTCTCAGCCCCAGCATTTT; cdr3_aa: CATSRDGSQPQHF
d_call: -; v_call: TRBV6-6; clone_size: many; j_call: TRBJ1-2; cdr3_nt: TGTGCCAGCAGTTACTCTGGTGGGGGTGACTATGGCTACACCTTC; cdr3_aa: CASSYSGGGDYGYTF
d_call: -; v_call: TRBV28; clone_size: few; j_call: TRBJ2-2; cdr3_nt: TGTGCCAGCAGTCCAGGGACACACACCGGGGAGCTGTTTTTT; cdr3_aa: CASSPGTHTGELFF
d_call: -; v_call: TRBV25-1; clone_size: few; j_call: TRBJ1-4; cdr3_nt: TGTGCCAGCAGTGAATTTTGGGGGCTGAATGAAAAACTGTTTTTT; cdr3_aa: CASSEFWGLNEKLFF